The clone carrying this TCR beta chain was found a few times. In the original workflow: Reference gene primer amplification yielded estimated nucleated cell counts. Clones were read by immunoSEQ multiplex PCR, and TCRdb kept only the in-frame ones, dropping some. Clone size and the V and J calls come from that table; the DNA yielded D and trimming. The table lists 50,000 to 70,000 clones, 79% of them singletons. This record comes from a study of blood T cell repertoires in COVID-19. Study overall: Sites across the United States, Italy and Spain contributed samples from acute and convalescent COVID-19. Sample material is recorded as cDNA or gDNA derived from T cells, B-cell-depleted T cells, or PBMCs.

The CDR3 sequence is 15 residues long. V dropped 0 bases and J dropped 0 bases, with 8 bases sitting between them. Germline CDR1 reads LNHDA; CDR2 reads SQIVND (reference sequence). The sample comprised peripheral blood. This sequence joins TRBV19 and TRBJ1-1; a weak D match, TRBD1 (5 bases). The clonotype was recovered from a man between 60 and 70 years old with acute or convalescent COVID-19. The CDR3 sequence is CASSIDPTVNTEAFF. The CDR3 bases are TGTGCCAGTAGTATAGATCCGACAGTGAACACTGAAGCTTTCTTT.